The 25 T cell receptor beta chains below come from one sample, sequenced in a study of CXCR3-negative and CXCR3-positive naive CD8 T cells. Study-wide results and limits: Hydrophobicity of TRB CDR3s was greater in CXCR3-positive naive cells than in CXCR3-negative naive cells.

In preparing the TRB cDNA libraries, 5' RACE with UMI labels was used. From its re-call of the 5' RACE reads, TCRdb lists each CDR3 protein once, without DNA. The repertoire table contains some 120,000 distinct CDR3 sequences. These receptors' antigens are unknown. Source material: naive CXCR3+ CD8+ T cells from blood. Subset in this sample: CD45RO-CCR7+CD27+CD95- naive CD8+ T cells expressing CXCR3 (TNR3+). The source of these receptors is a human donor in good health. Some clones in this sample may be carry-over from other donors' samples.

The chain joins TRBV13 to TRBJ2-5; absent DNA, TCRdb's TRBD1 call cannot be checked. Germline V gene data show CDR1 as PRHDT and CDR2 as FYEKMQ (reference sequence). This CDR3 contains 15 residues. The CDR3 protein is CASSFWDRGRETQYF.

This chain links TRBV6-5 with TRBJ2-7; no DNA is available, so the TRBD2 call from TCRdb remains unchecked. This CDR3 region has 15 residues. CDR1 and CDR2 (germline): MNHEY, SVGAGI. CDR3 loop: CASSYSGTRSHEQYF.

CDR3: CSVRTLGTYEQYF. This chain connects TRBV29-1 to TRBJ2-7. The CDR3 has 13 residues. The germline V gene has CDR1 SQVTM and CDR2 ANQGSEA.

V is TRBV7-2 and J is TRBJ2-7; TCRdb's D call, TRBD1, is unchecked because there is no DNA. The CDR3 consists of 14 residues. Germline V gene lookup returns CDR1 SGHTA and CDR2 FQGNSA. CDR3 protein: CASSLSPDNYEQYF. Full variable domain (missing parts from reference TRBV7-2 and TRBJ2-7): GAGVSQSPSNKVTEKGKDVELRCDPISGHTALYWYRQSLGQGLEFLIYFQGNSAPDKSGLPSDRFSAERTGGSVSTLTIQRTQQEDSAVYLCASSLSPDNYEQYFGPGTRLTVT.

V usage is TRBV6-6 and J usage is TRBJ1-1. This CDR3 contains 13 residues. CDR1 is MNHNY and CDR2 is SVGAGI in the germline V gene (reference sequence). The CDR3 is CASRDLSVISAFF.

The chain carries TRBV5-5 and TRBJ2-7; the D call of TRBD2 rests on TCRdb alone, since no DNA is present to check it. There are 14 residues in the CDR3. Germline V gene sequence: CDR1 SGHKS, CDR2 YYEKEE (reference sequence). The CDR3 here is CASSLVARDYEQYF. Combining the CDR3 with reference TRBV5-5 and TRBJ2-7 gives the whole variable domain DAGVTQSPTHLIKTRGQQVTLRCSPISGHKSVSWYQQVLGQGPQFIFQYYEKEERGRGNFPDRFSARQFPNYSSELNVNALLLGDSALYLCASSLVARDYEQYFGPGTRLTVT.

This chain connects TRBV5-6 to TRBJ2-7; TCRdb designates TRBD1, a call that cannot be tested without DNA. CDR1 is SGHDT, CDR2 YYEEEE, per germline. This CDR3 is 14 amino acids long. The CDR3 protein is CASSLYAGDYEQYF.

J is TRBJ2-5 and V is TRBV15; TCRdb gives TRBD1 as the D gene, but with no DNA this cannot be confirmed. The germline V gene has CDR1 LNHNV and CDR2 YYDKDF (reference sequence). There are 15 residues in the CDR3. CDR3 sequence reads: CATSRDPGQLETQYF.

This CDR3 is CASSVVASGYNEQFF. The chain is built from TRBV9 and TRBJ2-1; TCRdb gives TRBD2 as the D gene, but with no DNA this cannot be confirmed. CDR3 size: 15 residues. Germline assignment: CDR1 SGDLS and CDR2 YYNGEE. Variable domain in full (rest from reference TRBV9 and TRBJ2-1): DSGVTQTPKHLITATGQRVTLRCSPRSGDLSVYWYQQSLDQGLQFLIQYYNGEERAKGNILERFSAQQFPDLHSELNLSSLELGDSALYFCASSVVASGYNEQFFGPGTRLTVL.

CDR3 residues: CASRLTGSYGYTF. This chain links TRBV27 with TRBJ1-2; lacking DNA, the TRBD1 call made by TCRdb goes unchecked. From germline, CDR1 is MNHEY and CDR2 SMNVEV (reference sequence). The CDR3 is 13 amino acids.

The CDR3 is CASSVEQINTEDFF. The V call is TRBV9, the J call TRBJ1-1. Germline CDR1 reads SGDLS; CDR2 reads YYNGEE. This CDR3 is built from 14 residues.

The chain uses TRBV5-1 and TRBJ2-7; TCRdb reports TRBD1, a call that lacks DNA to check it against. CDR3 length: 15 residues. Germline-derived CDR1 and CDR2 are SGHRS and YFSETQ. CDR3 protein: CASSLGDIGYYEQYF.

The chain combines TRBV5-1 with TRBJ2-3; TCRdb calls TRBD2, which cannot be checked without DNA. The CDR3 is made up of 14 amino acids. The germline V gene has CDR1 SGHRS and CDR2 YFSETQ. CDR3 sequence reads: CASSLVEGVDTQYF.

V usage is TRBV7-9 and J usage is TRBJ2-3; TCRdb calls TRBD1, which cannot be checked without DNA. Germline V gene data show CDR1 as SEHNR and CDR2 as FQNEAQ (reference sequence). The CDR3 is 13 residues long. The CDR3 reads CAGYRGLTDTQYF.

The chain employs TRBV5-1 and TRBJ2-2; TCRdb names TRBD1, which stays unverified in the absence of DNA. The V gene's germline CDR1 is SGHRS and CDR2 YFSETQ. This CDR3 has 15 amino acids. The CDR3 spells CASSPYRDGAGELFF.

This CDR3 reads CSVGGGRAYNEQFF. V gene TRBV29-1 combines with J gene TRBJ2-1. The CDR3 extends over 14 amino acids. The germline gives CDR1 SQVTM, CDR2 ANQGSEA.

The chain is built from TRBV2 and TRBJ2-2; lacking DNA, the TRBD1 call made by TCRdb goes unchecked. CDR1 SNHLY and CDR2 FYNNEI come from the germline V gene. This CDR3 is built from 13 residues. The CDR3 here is CASSPGSSGELFF.

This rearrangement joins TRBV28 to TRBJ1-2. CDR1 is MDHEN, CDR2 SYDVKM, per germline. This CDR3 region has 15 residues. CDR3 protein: CASSTRFNWNYGYTF.

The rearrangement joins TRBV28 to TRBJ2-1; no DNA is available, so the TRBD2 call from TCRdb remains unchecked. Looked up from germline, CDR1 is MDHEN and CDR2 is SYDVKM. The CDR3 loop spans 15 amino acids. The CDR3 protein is CASSRGQTSFDEQFF.

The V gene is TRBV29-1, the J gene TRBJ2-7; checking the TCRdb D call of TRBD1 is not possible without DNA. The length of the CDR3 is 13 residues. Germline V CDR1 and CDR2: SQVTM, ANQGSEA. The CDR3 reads CSVGQGASYEQYF.

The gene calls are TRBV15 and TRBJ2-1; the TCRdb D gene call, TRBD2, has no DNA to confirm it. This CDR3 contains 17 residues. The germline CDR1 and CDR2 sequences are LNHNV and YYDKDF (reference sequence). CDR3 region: CATSRGLAGGMGNEQFF.

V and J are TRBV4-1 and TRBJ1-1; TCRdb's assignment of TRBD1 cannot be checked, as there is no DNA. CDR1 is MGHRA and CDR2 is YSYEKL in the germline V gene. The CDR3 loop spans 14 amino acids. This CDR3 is CASSPQQGNTEAFF.

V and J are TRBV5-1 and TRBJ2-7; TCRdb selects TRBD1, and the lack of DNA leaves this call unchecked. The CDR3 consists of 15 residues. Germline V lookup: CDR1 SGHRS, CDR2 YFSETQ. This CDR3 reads CASSSGQGDYYEQYF.

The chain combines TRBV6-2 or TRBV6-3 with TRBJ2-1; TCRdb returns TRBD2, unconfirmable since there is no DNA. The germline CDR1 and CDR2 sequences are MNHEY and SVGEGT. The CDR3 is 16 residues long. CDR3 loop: CASSYFGGATDNEQFF.

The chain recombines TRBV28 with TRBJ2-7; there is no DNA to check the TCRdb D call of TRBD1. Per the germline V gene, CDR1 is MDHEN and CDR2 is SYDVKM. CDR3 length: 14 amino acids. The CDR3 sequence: CASSLTGRSYEQYF. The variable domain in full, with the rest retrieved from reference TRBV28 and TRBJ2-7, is DVKVTQSSRYLVKRTGEKVFLECVQDMDHENMFWYRQDPGLGLRLIYFSYDVKMKEKGDIPEGYSVSREKKERFSLILESASTNQTSMYLCASSLTGRSYEQYFGPGTRLTVT.